This TCR beta chain was identified in a study of OX40 agonist ivuxolimab in advanced cancers. Study context: Melanoma, hepatocellular carcinoma, head and neck or renal cell cancer occurred in dose-escalation patients.

As to this clone: The antigen remains unidentified.

Blood samples were obtained at baseline, cycle 4 day 1, and cycle 7 day 1. Study-wide findings and caveats: On average, CD8+ T cells showed a greater number of expanded clones than CD4+.

Profiled with immunoSEQ multiplex PCR; TCRdb holds only in-frame clones, not every one. The data hold 61,000 or so clones, with 86% observed a single time. Germline CDR1 and CDR2: SGHTA and FQGNSA. Deletions cut 1 base from V and 0 bases from J, with 9 bases between. The CDR3 contains 15 residues. This sequence originates from an adult with an advanced solid tumor such as melanoma, head and neck, liver or kidney cancer. Sample: CD4+ or CD8+ T cells sorted from blood, taken in a trial of the OX40 agonist ivuxolimab. The chain carries TRBV7-2 and TRBJ1-1; D is unclear. The CDR3 nucleotides read TGTGCCAGCAGCTTAGGGGCCAAAATGAACACTGAAGCTTTCTTT. Its translation: CASSLGAKMNTEAFF.